One and the same sample provided the 29 T cell receptor beta chains below, sequenced in a study of Tregs in tolerant kidney transplant recipients. Mixed chimerism was transient after nonmyeloablative marrow transplants from related graft donors. The table came from immunoSEQ multiplex PCR; TCRdb's copy has only in-frame clones and leaves some out. The sample holds tens of thousands of clones; over 85% are singletons and the top ten take under 2%. This material consisted of CD4+ T cells from blood (PBMCs), taken 12 months after the transplant. These receptors originate from a human patient who received a combined kidney and bone marrow transplant. Some T cells may be the graft donor's.

This chain uses TRBV7-9 with TRBJ2-7; a weak D match, TRBD1 (6 bases). The CDR3 loop spans 13 amino acids. Trimming shortened V by 1 base and J by 6 bases, and 10 bases separated the two germline ends. From germline, CDR1 is SEHNR and CDR2 FQNEAQ (reference sequence). The CDR3 nucleotides are TGTGCCAGCAGCTTAGAATTGGGGGCCGAGCAGTACTTC. Translating it yields CASSLELGAEQYF.

CDR3 DNA: TGCGCCAGCAGCCAGGGGGGACTAGCATTCTACAATGAGCAGTTCTTC. Translation gives CASSQGGLAFYNEQFF. The rearrangement uses TRBV4-1 and TRBJ2-1; 9 positions match TRBD2. Trimming at V came to 3 bases and at J to 3 bases, leaving 6 bases not matched to a gene. The CDR3 extends over 16 amino acids. CDR1 is MGHRA and CDR2 is YSYEKL in the germline V gene.

The chain employs TRBV25-1 and TRBJ2-7, with 8 bases lining up with TRBD2. The V gene's germline CDR1 is MGHDK and CDR2 SYGVNS. V shed 4 bases, J shed 4 bases, and the junction held 6 bases outside the gene matches. This CDR3 spans 14 amino acids. The CDR3 nucleotides read TGTGCCAGCAGTGTATCGCGGGGGGCTTACGAGCAGTACTTC. Encoded protein: CASSVSRGAYEQYF.

This chain uses TRBV14 with TRBJ2-3; no reliable D call. V was trimmed by 1 base and J by 4 bases, leaving 12 bases between them. There are 15 residues in the CDR3. Germline V gene data show CDR1 as SGHDN and CDR2 as FVKESK. The CDR3 protein is CASSQGLYFADTQYF. CDR3 DNA sequence: TGTGCCAGCAGCCAAGGTTTGTACTTCGCAGATACGCAGTATTTT.

This rearrangement joins TRBV4-3 to TRBJ2-3; 14 bases line up with TRBD2. The CDR3 extends over 18 amino acids. V gave up 0 bases and J gave up 8 bases; unmatched junction bases: 10. Germline V CDR1 and CDR2: LGHNA, YSLEER. CDR3 residues: CASSQDQTSGGAGGTQYF. For the CDR3, the DNA is TGCGCCAGCAGCCAAGACCAGACTAGCGGGGGGGCAGGAGGTACGCAGTATTTT.

The rearrangement links TRBV6-5 to TRBJ1-2; the D gene is possibly TRBD1 (6 bases). This CDR3 contains 13 residues. From germline, CDR1 is MNHEY and CDR2 SVGAGI. V lost 0 bases and J lost 6, with 8 bases in between. Here the CDR3 DNA reads TGTGCCAGCAGTTACTCGTACAGGGATGGCTACACCTTC. Translating it yields CASSYSYRDGYTF.

This clone came up a few times. This rearrangement joins TRBV19 to TRBJ1-6; possible D gene TRBD1, 5 bases. CDR1 and CDR2 (germline): LNHDA, SQIVND (reference sequence). The V end lost 1 base, the J end lost 9 bases, and 10 bases lay between the germline ends. The CDR3 totals 14 residues. The CDR3 loop reads CASSIVNRPSPLHF. CDR3 sequence (DNA): TGTGCCAGTAGTATAGTGAACAGGCCTTCACCCCTCCACTTT.

V is TRBV5-6 and J is TRBJ2-3; D uncertain. CDR1 is SGHDT and CDR2 is YYEEEE in the germline V gene. Trimming left V 5 bases short and J 6 bases short, with 7 bases between. The CDR3 covers 11 residues. CDR3 nucleotide sequence: TGTGCCAGCAGAGCCGGGGATACGCAGTATTTT. This codes for CASRAGDTQYF.

The J gene is TRBJ2-7, the V gene TRBV5-4, with D perhaps TRBD2 (6 bases). This CDR3 has 13 residues. V was cut by 3 bases and J by 7 bases, with 14 bases left in between. The germline gives CDR1 SGHNT, CDR2 YYREEE (reference sequence). The CDR3 DNA follows: TGTGCCAGCAGCTGGCTCCGAAGCGGGGAGCAGTACTTC. It encodes CASSWLRSGEQYF.

DNA for the CDR3: TGCGCCAGCAGCTTGGGACTAGCGGGGAGGTTGGAGACCCAGTACTTC. The encoded protein is CASSLGLAGRLETQYF. V usage is TRBV5-1 and J usage is TRBJ2-5; 11 positions match TRBD2. Losses at the gene ends were 0 bases for V and 5 bases for J; bases not matched to a gene: 6. The CDR3 has 16 residues. Germline V gene data show CDR1 as SGHRS and CDR2 as YFSETQ.

On this clone: This sample includes further DNA sequences coding for the same CDR3. The V and J genes are TRBV11-1 and TRBJ1-1; D unresolved. Trimming left V 0 bases short and J 1 base short, with 3 bases between. The CDR3 runs to 13 residues. Germline V gene lookup returns CDR1 SGHAT and CDR2 FQDESV (reference sequence). The CDR3 coding sequence is TGTGCCAGCAGCTTAGCGCGGAACACTGAAGCTTTCTTT. As protein: CASSLARNTEAFF.

For this clone: This specimen includes other DNA sequences encoding the same CDR3. This rearrangement joins TRBV18 to TRBJ2-1, with TRBD2 matching 7 bases. The CDR3 runs 14 residues. Germline V lookup: CDR1 KGHSH, CDR2 LQKENI. V lost 6 bases, J lost 8 bases, and 10 bases stayed unmatched. The CDR3 sequence is CASSPASREDEQFF. Written as DNA, the CDR3 is TGTGCCAGCTCGCCAGCGTCTCGGGAGGATGAGCAGTTCTTC.

The gene calls are TRBV7-9 and TRBJ2-7, with TRBD2 matching 12 bases. V lost 2 bases to trimming and J lost 6 bases; unmatched junction nucleotides: 5. Germline values: CDR1 SEHNR, CDR2 FQNEAQ (reference sequence). This CDR3 has 15 amino acids. The CDR3 DNA is TGTGCCAGCAGCTTACTAGCGGGAGGGCCGTTCGAGCAGTACTTC. It encodes CASSLLAGGPFEQYF.

The rearrangement uses TRBV11-3 and TRBJ2-7; 11 bases agree with TRBD2. CDR3 length equals 16 residues. The trim removed 5 bases at V and 3 bases at J, leaving 9 bases unmatched. The V gene's germline CDR1 is SGHNT and CDR2 YENEEA. The CDR3 DNA sequence: TGTGCCAGCAGCACCCATCTAGCGGGAGGACACTACGAGCAGTACTTC. Translation gives CASSTHLAGGHYEQYF. The whole variable domain, remainder taken from reference TRBV11-3 and TRBJ2-7, is EAGVVQSPRYKIIEKKQPVAFWCNPISGHNTLYWYLQNLGQGPELLIRYENEEAVDDSQLPKDRFSAERLKGVDSTLKIQPAELGDSAVYLCASSTHLAGGHYEQYFGPGTRLTVT.

The V gene is TRBV29-1, the J gene TRBJ2-5, with 7 bases lining up with TRBD2. V shed 4 bases and J 7 bases; nucleotides not matched to a gene: 9. Germline V gives CDR1 SQVTM, CDR2 ANQGSEA. The CDR3 spans 13 residues. Here the CDR3 DNA reads TGCAGCGTTGGGGGGGGAGGGGAGGGGACCCAGTACTTC. Protein sequence: CSVGGGGEGTQYF.

The rearrangement uses TRBV4-1 and TRBJ1-1; possible D gene TRBD1, 5 bases. The CDR3 is 13 residues long. Germline CDR1 MGHRA, CDR2 YSYEKL. With 0 bases removed from V and 5 bases from J, the gap between germline ends came to 7 bases. CDR3 nucleotide sequence: TGCGCCAGCAGCCAAGAACGGGGGACTGAAGCTTTCTTT. It is translated as CASSQERGTEAFF.

J is TRBJ2-3 and V is TRBV9, with TRBD2 as a possible D gene (6 bases). Per germline, CDR1 SGDLS and CDR2 YYNGEE. Trimming removed 4 bases from V and 4 bases from J, with 19 bases in between. This CDR3 is built from 16 residues. The CDR3 region has the DNA TGTGCCAGCAGCCCAGTGTGGAGGGGAGCTTCAGATACGCAGTATTTT. Translation gives CASSPVWRGASDTQYF.

The gene calls are TRBV5-1 and TRBJ1-4, with D possibly matching TRBD1 (5 bases). Germline-derived CDR1 and CDR2 are SGHRS and YFSETQ. CDR3 length: 16 residues. Trimming shortened V by 0 bases and J by 8 bases, and 17 bases separated the two germline ends. CDR3 nucleotide sequence: TGCGCCAGCAGCTTGGAACGCGGGGGAGTGGACGAAAAACTGTTTTTT. Its translation is CASSLERGGVDEKLFF.

The J gene is TRBJ2-5, the V gene TRBV19; possibly TRBD2 for D (8 bases). This CDR3 has 15 residues. The V end was cut by 7 bases, the J end by 3 bases, with 18 bases between. Germline assignment: CDR1 LNHDA and CDR2 SQIVND (reference sequence). CDR3 coding DNA: TGTGCCAGTAAGGAACGGGAGGGGGCCAAAGAGACCCAGTACTTC. It encodes CASKEREGAKETQYF. Together with reference TRBV19 and TRBJ2-5, the CDR3 gives the full variable domain: DGGITQSPKYLFRKEGQNVTLSCEQNLNHDAMYWYRQDPGQGLRLIYYSQIVNDFQKGDIAEGYSVSREKKESFPLTVTSAQKNPTAFYLCASKEREGAKETQYFGPGTRLLVL.

The chain joins TRBV9 to TRBJ2-2; D might be TRBD1 (5 bases). Trimming removed 3 bases from V and 5 bases from J, with 5 bases in between. The CDR3 has 12 residues. The germline CDR1 and CDR2 sequences are SGDLS and YYNGEE. CDR3 protein: CASSAGTGELFF. The CDR3 DNA follows: TGTGCCAGCAGCGCAGGGACCGGGGAGCTGTTTTTT.

This clone appeared a single time. This chain connects TRBV5-1 to TRBJ2-3; 14 bases match TRBD2. Germline trimming cut 6 bases from V and 6 bases from J; bases unmatched to any gene: 6. Germline loops: CDR1 SGHRS, CDR2 YFSETQ. The CDR3 length is 15 residues. The CDR3 nucleotides read TGCGCCAGCACCCAGACTAGCGGGGGGGCGGATACGCAGTATTTT. It yields the protein CASTQTSGGADTQYF.

This sequence joins TRBV7-6 and TRBJ2-5, with D possibly being TRBD1 (6 bases). The CDR3 totals 13 residues. V lost 3 bases and J 4 bases, leaving 9 bases between the germline ends. From germline, CDR1 is SGHVS and CDR2 FNYEAQ. In DNA, the CDR3 is TGTGCCAGCAGCTTTGGGGGCAGAGAGACCCAGTACTTC. Protein: CASSFGGRETQYF.

This chain links TRBV2 with TRBJ2-7; TRBD2 agrees at 8 bases. Looked up from germline, CDR1 is SNHLY and CDR2 is FYNNEI. Germline trimming cut 5 bases from V and 3 bases from J; bases unmatched to any gene: 6. The CDR3 contains 14 residues. The CDR3 bases are TGTGCCAGCAGTTCCCTAGCGGGCTTCTACGAGCAGTACTTC. Translated: CASSSLAGFYEQYF.

This chain uses TRBV7-6 with TRBJ2-7; D may be TRBD1 (6 bases). The CDR3 totals 17 residues. Germline V CDR1 and CDR2: SGHVS, FNYEAQ. The V and J ends lost 1 base and 2 bases respectively, with 18 bases between them. Written as DNA, the CDR3 is TGTGCCAGCAGCTTAGTGTCGACAGGTCTTAATACCTACGAGCAGTACTTC. Translation gives CASSLVSTGLNTYEQYF.

A note on this clone: A junction end diverges from the germline sequence, so it may reflect a read error. Other nucleotide sequences in the sample specify the same CDR3. The rearrangement links TRBV27 to TRBJ1-6; D unresolved. CDR3 length equals 13 residues. In germline, CDR1 is MNHEY, CDR2 SMNVEV (reference sequence). CDR3 in amino acids: CASTNRDNSPLHF. The CDR3 DNA reads as TGTGCCAGCACGAACAGAGATAATTCCCCCCTCCACTTT.

J is TRBJ2-7 and V is TRBV7-2, with TRBD2 matching over 10 bases. Germline V gene data show CDR1 as SGHTA and CDR2 as FQGNSA. The CDR3 has 14 residues. Trimming at V came to 5 bases and at J to 4 bases, leaving 5 bases not matched to a gene. The CDR3 region has the DNA TGTGCCAGCAGCCAGGGACTAGCGTGGTACGAGCAGTACTTC. Protein product: CASSQGLAWYEQYF.

This chain joins TRBV9 and TRBJ2-3; 7 positions match TRBD2. Losses at the gene ends were 1 base for V and 0 bases for J; bases not matched to a gene: 8. Per the germline V gene, CDR1 is SGDLS and CDR2 is YYNGEE. The CDR3 runs to 17 residues. CDR3 nucleotides: TGTGCCAGCAGCGTAAACCCACTAGCGACTAGCACAGATACGCAGTATTTT. Translation: CASSVNPLATSTDTQYF.

The chain carries TRBV9 and TRBJ2-7, with TRBD2 identical over 7 bases. This CDR3 contains 16 residues. Germline V gene data show CDR1 as SGDLS and CDR2 as YYNGEE. V lost 2 bases to trimming and J lost 3 bases; unmatched junction nucleotides: 11. CDR3 residues: CASSVGGEGSYYEQYF. The CDR3 region has the DNA TGTGCCAGCAGCGTGGGGGGGGAAGGGAGTTACTACGAGCAGTACTTC.

The rearrangement links TRBV30 to TRBJ2-3; no clear D gene. Germline CDR1 and CDR2: GTSNPN and SVGIG (reference sequence). V lost 5 bases to trimming and J lost 3 bases, with 9 bases between them. The CDR3 covers 12 residues. CDR3 in DNA: TGTGCCTGGGGAGAAGTAACAGATACGCAGTATTTT. The encoded protein is CAWGEVTDTQYF.